A selection of T cell receptor beta chains follows, all from one sample in a study of EBV T-cell therapy then PD-1 blockade in nasopharyngeal carcinoma. Method: immunoSEQ multiplex PCR; TCRdb's copy keeps in-frame clones and lacks some. The repertoire consists of approximately 13,000 clones, with 80% to 90% occurring once and the leading ten covering under 35%. Antigens for these TCRs are unknown. The starting material was CD8+ T cells from blood, obtained around day 100 from a patient whose treatment included autologous EBV-specific T cells and nivolumab. These receptors were obtained from a man aged 40-49 years with nasopharyngeal carcinoma. The CDR3 runs from the conserved cysteine through the conserved F or W. A D gene is named only where the DNA matches it firmly. Not every row has a clone size; where given, it reads once, few, many or a size class.

J gene | V gene | D gene | clone size | CDR3 DNA | CDR3 protein
TRBJ2-7 | TRBV6-5 | - | - | TGTGCCAGCAGTTACTCGACCTCGGGATACGAGCAGTACTTC | CASSYSTSGYEQYF
TRBJ1-6 | TRBV6-6 | - | - | TGTGCCAGCAGTTACTCGAACGTGGGATTCAATTCACCCCTCCACTTT | CASSYSNVGFNSPLHF
TRBJ1-2 | TRBV9 | - | - | TGTGCCAGCAGCGCCGAGTTAAAGGCCAAGCCATATGGCTACACCTTC | CASSAELKAKPYGYTF
TRBJ2-7 | TRBV11-2 | - | - | TGTGCCAGCAGCTTAGGGCAGGGGCAGTACTTC | CASSLGQGQYF
TRBJ1-4 | TRBV7-2 | - | - | TGTGCCAGCAGCTTAGCGATTGGGGGGCGGGATGAAAAACTGTTTTTT | CASSLAIGGRDEKLFF
TRBJ1-6 | TRBV5-3 | TRBD1 | once | TGTGCCAGAAGCTTGAAACAGGGGGCGCAAAATTCACCCCTCCACTTT | CARSLKQGAQNSPLHF
TRBJ1-2 | TRBV27 | - | - | TGTGCCAGCAGACCCGGTGGGGGGTTCTATGGCTACACCTTC | CASRPGGGFYGYTF
TRBJ2-5 | TRBV6-1 | TRBD1 | - | TGTGCCAGCGACGAAAGGGGGCTTAAAGAGACCCAGTACTTC | CASDERGLKETQYF
TRBJ2-6 | TRBV28 | TRBD1 | once | TGTGCCAGCAGTGGGAGGACAGGGGCTGGGGCCAACGTCCTGACTTTC | CASSGRTGAGANVLTF
TRBJ2-3 | TRBV5-1 | TRBD2 | - | TGCGCCAGCAGCCTAGGACTAGCGGGGGTCACAGATACGCAGTATTTT | CASSLGLAGVTDTQYF
TRBJ2-5 | TRBV21-1 | - | once | TGTGCCAGCAGCAAAGTTGCGGAGGGGCACAGGGATGCGGAGACCCAGTACTTC | CASSKVAEGHRDAETQYF
TRBJ2-5 | TRBV7-8 | - | - | TGTGCCAGCAGCTTACCGGATGGACAAGAGACCCAGTACTTC | CASSLPDGQETQYF
TRBJ1-1 | TRBV7-6 | - | - | TGTGCCAGCAGCTTAGCGGGGGGGAACACTGAAGCTTTCTTT | CASSLAGGNTEAFF
TRBJ2-7 | TRBV9 | TRBD2 | - | TGTGCCAGCAGCGTAGCGGGGGCGGGGGGGCGTCGGGAGCAGTACTTC | CASSVAGAGGRREQYF
TRBJ1-3 | TRBV4-3 | - | - | TGCGCCAGCAGCCAAGATCTTGGAGGGATCGGAAACACCATATATTTT | CASSQDLGGIGNTIYF
TRBJ1-3 | TRBV9 | - | - | TGTGCCAGCAGCCCCCGGACTAATGGAAACACCATATATTTT | CASSPRTNGNTIYF
TRBJ1-4 | TRBV3-1/TRBV3-2 | - | - | TGTGCCAGCAGCCAAGGGGTTAGGGAAGTCACTAATGAAAAACTGTTTTTT | CASSQGVREVTNEKLFF
TRBJ1-1 | TRBV20-1 | - | - | TGCAGTGCTAGTACACCAGGGGTAATAACTGAAGCTTTCTTT | CSASTPGVITEAFF
TRBJ1-2 | TRBV6-2/TRBV6-3 | - | - | TGTGCCAGCAGTTACTCTGTATATGGCTACACCTTC | CASSYSVYGYTF
TRBJ1-1 | TRBV6-5 | - | - | TGTGCCAGCAGTCCCGGTTTAGGGAACACTGAAGCTTTCTTT | CASSPGLGNTEAFF
TRBJ1-2 | TRBV13 | - | - | TGTGCCAGCAGCTTAGGGTGGGGGGCAGTGGACTATGGCTACACCTTC | CASSLGWGAVDYGYTF
TRBJ2-1 | TRBV6-4 | TRBD2 | - | TGTGCCAGCAGCCCTCTAGCGGGGGATAACAATGAGCAGTTCTTC | CASSPLAGDNNEQFF
TRBJ1-2 | TRBV3-1/TRBV3-2 | - | - | TGTGCCAGCAGCCAAGATCTTGGATCTTGTCGGGGCTACACCTTC | CASSQDLGSCRGYTF